This TCR beta chain was recorded in a study of CD8 T cells in Susac syndrome. In the multiple sclerosis control group, patients were treatment-naive and had stable or active relapsing-remitting disease. TEMRA cells were FACS-enriched, and CD8+ and CD4+ T cells were isolated negatively. A quantity of about 0.5 to 1 ug RNA underwent reverse transcription using random hexamers. Multiplex immunoSEQ PCR targeted 54 Vbeta and 13 Jbeta TCR beta segments. From the immunoSEQ multiplex PCR reads, TCRdb called clonotypes with MiXCR, one entry per CDR3 protein. This table holds 100,000 to 150,000 distinct CDR3 sequences, 85% to 95% found once. The CDR3 covers 16 residues. Trimming took 3 bases from V and 8 from J; bases not matched to a gene: 14. Germline CDR1 is SGDLS and CDR2 is YYNGEE.

The clonotype comes from a human donor with multiple sclerosis. The gene calls are TRBV9 and TRBJ2-1; 7 bases agree with TRBD2. Sequenced sample: CD8+ T cells from PBMCs. The chain's CDR3 is CASSGDAGTIGHEQFF. DNA for the CDR3: TGTGCCAGCAGCGGTGATGCCGGGACTATTGGCCATGAGCAGTTCTTC. Filled out from reference TRBV9 and TRBJ2-1, the complete variable domain reads DSGVTQTPKHLITATGQRVTLRCSPRSGDLSVYWYQQSLDQGLQFLIQYYNGEERAKGNILERFSAQQFPDLHSELNLSSLELGDSALYFCASSGDAGTIGHEQFFGPGTRLTVL.